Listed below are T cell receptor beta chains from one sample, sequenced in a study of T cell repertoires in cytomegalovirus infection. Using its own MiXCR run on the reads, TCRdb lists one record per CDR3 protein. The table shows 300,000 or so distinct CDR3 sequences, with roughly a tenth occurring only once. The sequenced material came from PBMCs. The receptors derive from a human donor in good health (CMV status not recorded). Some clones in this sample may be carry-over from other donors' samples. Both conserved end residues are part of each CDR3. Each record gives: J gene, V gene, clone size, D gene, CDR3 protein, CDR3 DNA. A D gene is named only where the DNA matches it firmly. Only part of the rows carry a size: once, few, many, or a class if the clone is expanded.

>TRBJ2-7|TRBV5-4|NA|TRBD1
CASSPDRGPYEQYF
TGTGCCAGCAGCCCCGACAGGGGACCCTACGAGCAGTACTTC
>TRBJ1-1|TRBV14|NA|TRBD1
CASSQGTRLYRGMNTEAFF
TGTGCCAGCAGCCAAGGCACACGCCTATACAGGGGAATGAACACTGAAGCTTTCTTT
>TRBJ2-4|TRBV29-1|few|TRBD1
CSVRQGNIQYF
TGCAGCGTTCGACAGGGAAACATTCAGTACTTC
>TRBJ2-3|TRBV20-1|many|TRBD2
CSARDAQLAGRRTDTQYF
TGCAGTGCTAGAGATGCTCAACTAGCGGGACGCCGCACAGATACGCAGTATTTT
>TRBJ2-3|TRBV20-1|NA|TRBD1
CSAVQDRGTDTQYF
TGCAGTGCGGTCCAGGACAGGGGCACAGATACGCAGTATTTT
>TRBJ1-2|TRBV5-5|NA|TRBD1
CASSSSDRAYYGYTF
TGTGCCAGCAGCTCATCGGACAGGGCCTACTATGGCTACACCTTC
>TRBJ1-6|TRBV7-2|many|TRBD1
CASIGQANSPLHF
TGTGCCAGCATCGGACAGGCAAATTCACCCCTCCACTTT
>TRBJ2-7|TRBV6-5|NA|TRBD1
CASSVTGVEQYF
TGTGCCAGCAGTGTTACAGGGGTCGAGCAGTACTTC
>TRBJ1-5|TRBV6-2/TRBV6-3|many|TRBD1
CASWDRGRHSNQPQHF
TGTGCCAGCTGGGACAGGGGTAGACATAGCAATCAGCCCCAGCATTTT
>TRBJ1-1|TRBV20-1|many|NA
CSAKGANTEAFF
TGCAGTGCAAAGGGAGCGAACACTGAAGCTTTCTTT
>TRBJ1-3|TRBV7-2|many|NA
CASSLDSGLSGNTIYF
TGTGCCAGCAGCTTAGACAGCGGACTCTCTGGAAACACCATATATTTT
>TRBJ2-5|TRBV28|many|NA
CASSPIGERKETQYF
TGTGCCAGCAGCCCTATCGGGGAACGCAAGGAGACCCAGTACTTC
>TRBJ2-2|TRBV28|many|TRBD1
CASRSGTGGITGELFF
TGTGCCAGCAGATCCGGGACAGGGGGCATCACCGGGGAGCTGTTTTTT
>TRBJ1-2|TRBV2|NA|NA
CASSVTQSNYGYTF
TGTGCCAGCAGCGTTACCCAGTCAAACTATGGCTACACCTTC
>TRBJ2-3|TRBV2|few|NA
CASSVGRSDTQYF
TGTGCCAGCAGTGTGGGCCGATCCGATACGCAGTATTTT
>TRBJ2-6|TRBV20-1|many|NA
CSASTGSSGANVLTF
TGCAGTGCTAGCACCGGGTCTTCTGGGGCCAACGTCCTGACTTTC
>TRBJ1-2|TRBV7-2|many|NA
CASSPPTAVGYTF
TGTGCCAGCAGCCCCCCCACTGCGGTAGGCTACACCTTC
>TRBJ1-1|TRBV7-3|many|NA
CASSPKGVGFAEAFF
TGTGCCAGCAGCCCGAAGGGGGTAGGGTTCGCTGAAGCTTTCTTT
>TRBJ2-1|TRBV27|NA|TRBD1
CASSLLGQGEYNEQFF
TGTGCCAGCAGCTTACTCGGACAGGGTGAATACAATGAGCAGTTCTTC
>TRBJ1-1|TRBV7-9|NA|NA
CASSLRDPGEAFF
TGTGCCAGCAGCTTACGGGACCCGGGTGAAGCTTTCTTT
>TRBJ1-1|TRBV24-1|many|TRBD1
CATSDSKGATNTEAFF
TGTGCCACCAGTGATTCTAAGGGGGCCACGAACACTGAAGCTTTCTTT
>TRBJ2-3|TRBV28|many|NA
CASRTGGTDTQYF
TGTGCCAGCAGGACCGGGGGCACAGATACGCAGTATTTT
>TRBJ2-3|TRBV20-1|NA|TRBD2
CSARDPASGGFTDTQYF
TGCAGTGCTAGAGATCCGGCTAGCGGGGGGTTCACAGATACGCAGTATTTT
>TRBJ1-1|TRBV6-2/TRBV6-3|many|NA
CASSKSTEAFF
TGTGCCAGCAGCAAATCCACTGAAGCTTTCTTT
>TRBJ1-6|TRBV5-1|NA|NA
CASSPSAGLPGGSPLHF
TGCGCCAGCAGCCCGTCTGCGGGACTCCCTGGGGGCTCACCCCTCCACTTT
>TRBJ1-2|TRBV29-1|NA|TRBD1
CSVEGQERLGYTF
TGCAGCGTTGAGGGACAGGAGCGTTTAGGCTACACCTTC
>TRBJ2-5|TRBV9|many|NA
CASSVGSTRQETQYF
TGTGCCAGCAGCGTGGGGTCGACGCGTCAAGAGACCCAGTACTTC
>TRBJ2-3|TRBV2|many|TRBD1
CASKRSAGQGTDTQYF
TGTGCCAGCAAAAGATCGGCGGGACAGGGAACAGATACGCAGTATTTT
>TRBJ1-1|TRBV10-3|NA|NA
CAISESWQVNTEAFF
TGTGCCATCAGTGAGTCGTGGCAGGTGAACACTGAAGCTTTCTTT
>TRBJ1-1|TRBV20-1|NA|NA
CSAGSLKNTEAFF
TGCAGTGCTGGATCTCTAAAGAACACTGAAGCTTTCTTT
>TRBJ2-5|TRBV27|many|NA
CASSLTRVNQETQYF
TGTGCCAGCAGTTTAACCAGGGTGAACCAAGAGACCCAGTACTTC
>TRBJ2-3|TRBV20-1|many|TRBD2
CSALTWLAGDLSTDTQYF
TGCAGTGCTCTCACCTGGCTAGCGGGGGACCTTAGCACAGATACGCAGTATTTT
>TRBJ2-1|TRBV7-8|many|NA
CASSFSGGPSYNEQFF
TGTGCCAGCAGCTTTTCCGGGGGGCCTTCCTACAATGAGCAGTTCTTC
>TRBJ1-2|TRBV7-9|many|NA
CASSLGPGNYGYTF
TGTGCCAGCAGCTTAGGACCGGGAAACTATGGCTACACCTTC
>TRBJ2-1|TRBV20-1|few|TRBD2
CSATFPGGGTYNEQFF
TGCAGTGCTACCTTTCCCGGCGGGGGGACATACAATGAGCAGTTCTTC
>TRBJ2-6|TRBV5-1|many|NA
CASSLGEPGVTGANVLTF
TGCGCCAGCAGCTTGGGAGAGCCAGGGGTGACTGGGGCCAACGTCCTGACTTTC
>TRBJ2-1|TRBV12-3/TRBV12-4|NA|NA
CASSFSDGQFF
TGTGCCAGCAGTTTTTCAGATGGGCAGTTCTTC
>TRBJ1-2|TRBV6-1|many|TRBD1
CASSSAGQVTNGYTF
TGTGCCAGCAGTTCGGCGGGACAGGTCACGAATGGCTACACCTTC
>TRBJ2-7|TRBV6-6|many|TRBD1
CASRTGGQDEQYF
TGTGCCAGCAGGACAGGGGGCCAGGACGAGCAGTACTTC
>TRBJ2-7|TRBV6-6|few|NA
CASSFTWGPGTSYEQYF
TGTGCCAGCAGTTTTACTTGGGGGCCAGGGACCTCCTACGAGCAGTACTTC
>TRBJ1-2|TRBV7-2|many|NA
CASSLLSNYGYTF
TGTGCCAGCAGCTTATTATCTAACTATGGCTACACCTTC
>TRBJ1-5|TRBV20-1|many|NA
CSASFGQKNQPQHF
TGCAGTGCTAGTTTCGGACAGAAAAATCAGCCCCAGCATTTT
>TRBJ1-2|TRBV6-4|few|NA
CASSDSSRPLSNYGYTF
TGTGCCAGCAGTGACTCGAGTAGACCCCTATCTAACTATGGCTACACCTTC
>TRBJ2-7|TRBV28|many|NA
CASSSPVRPSYEQYF
TGTGCCAGCAGTTCCCCGGTGCGCCCATCCTACGAGCAGTACTTC
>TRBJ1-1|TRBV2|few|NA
CASRPTADTEAFF
TGTGCCAGCAGGCCCACAGCGGACACTGAAGCTTTCTTT
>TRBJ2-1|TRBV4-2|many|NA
CASSQGFNEQFF
TGTGCCAGCAGCCAAGGATTCAATGAGCAGTTCTTC
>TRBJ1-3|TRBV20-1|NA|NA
CSARPPGTPGNTIYF
TGCAGTGCTAGACCCCCCGGGACGCCTGGAAACACCATATATTTT
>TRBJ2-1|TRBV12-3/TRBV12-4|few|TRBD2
CASSSRAWSGTSSNEQFF
TGTGCCAGCAGTTCTCGCGCCTGGTCCGGGACTAGCAGTAATGAGCAGTTCTTC
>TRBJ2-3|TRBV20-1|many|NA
CSASILGGREDTQYF
TGCAGTGCCTCAATTTTGGGGGGCCGAGAAGATACGCAGTATTTT
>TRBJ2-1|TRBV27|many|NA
CASGPEQFF
TGTGCCAGCGGCCCTGAGCAGTTCTTC